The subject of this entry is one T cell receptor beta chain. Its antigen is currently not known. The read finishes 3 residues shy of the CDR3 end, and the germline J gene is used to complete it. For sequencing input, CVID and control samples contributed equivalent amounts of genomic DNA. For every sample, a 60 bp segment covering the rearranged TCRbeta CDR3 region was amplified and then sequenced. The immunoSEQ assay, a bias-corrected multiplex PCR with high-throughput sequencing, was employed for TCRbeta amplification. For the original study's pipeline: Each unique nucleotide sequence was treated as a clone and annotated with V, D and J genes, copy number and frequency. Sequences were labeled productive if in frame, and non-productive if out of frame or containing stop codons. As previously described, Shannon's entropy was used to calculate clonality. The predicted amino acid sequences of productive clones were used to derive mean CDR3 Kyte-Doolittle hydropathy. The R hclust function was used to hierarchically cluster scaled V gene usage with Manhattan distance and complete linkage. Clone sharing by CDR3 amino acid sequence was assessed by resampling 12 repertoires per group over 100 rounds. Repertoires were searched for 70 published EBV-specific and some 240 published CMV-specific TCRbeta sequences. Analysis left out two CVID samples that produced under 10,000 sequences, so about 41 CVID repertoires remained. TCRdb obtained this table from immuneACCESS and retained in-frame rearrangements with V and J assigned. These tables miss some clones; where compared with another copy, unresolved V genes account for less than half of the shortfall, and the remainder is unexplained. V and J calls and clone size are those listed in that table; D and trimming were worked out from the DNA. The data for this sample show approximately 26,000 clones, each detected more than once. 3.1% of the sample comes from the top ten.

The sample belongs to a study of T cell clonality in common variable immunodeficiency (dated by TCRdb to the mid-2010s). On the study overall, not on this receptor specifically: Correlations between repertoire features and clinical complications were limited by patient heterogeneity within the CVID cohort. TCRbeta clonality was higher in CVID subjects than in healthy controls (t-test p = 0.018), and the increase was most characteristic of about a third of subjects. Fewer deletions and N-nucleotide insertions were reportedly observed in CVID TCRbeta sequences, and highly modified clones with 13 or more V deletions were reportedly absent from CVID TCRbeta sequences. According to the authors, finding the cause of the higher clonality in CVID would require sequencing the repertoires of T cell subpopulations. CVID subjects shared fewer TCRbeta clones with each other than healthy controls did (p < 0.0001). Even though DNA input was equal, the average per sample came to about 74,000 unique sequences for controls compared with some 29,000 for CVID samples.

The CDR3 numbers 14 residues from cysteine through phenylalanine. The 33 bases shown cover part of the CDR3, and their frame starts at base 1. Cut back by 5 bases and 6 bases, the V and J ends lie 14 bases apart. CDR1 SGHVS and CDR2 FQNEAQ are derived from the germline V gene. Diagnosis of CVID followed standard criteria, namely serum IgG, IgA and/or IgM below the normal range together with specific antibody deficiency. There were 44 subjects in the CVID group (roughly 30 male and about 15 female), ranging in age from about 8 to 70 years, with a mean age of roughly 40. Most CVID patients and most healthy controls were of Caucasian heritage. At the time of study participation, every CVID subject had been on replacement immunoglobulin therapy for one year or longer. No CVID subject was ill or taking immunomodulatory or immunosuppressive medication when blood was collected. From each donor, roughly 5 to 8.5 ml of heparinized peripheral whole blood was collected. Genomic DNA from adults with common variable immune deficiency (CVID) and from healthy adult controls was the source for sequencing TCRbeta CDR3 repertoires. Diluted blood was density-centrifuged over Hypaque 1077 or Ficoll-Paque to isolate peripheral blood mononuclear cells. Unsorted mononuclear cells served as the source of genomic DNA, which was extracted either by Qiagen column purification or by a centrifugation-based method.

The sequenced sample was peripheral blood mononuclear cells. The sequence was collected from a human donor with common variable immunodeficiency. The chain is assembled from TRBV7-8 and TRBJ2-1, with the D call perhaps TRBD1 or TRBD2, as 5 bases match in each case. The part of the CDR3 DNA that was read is TGTGCCAGCAGCCCCCTGCCGAGGGGCAATGAG. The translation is CASSPLPRGNE. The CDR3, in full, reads CASSPLPRGNEQFF.